This T cell receptor beta chain was found in a study of shared clonotypes between healthy human individuals. TCRdb's copy holds only in-frame clones and misses some; the assay was immunoSEQ multiplex PCR. This sample yields over a million clones, of which 70% to 80% are seen a single time; 0.6% to 0.7% belongs to the top ten. Broader study findings: The four-donor shared clonotypes exceeded non-shared clonotypes in generation probability, with non-shared ones scoring lower.

On this clone itself: What it recognizes is unknown.

The CDR3 is 14 residues long. Per germline, CDR1 SQVTM and CDR2 ANQGSEA. Unmatched junction bases numbered 6, after V lost 3 bases and J lost 9 bases. Sequences were obtained from memory CD4+ T cells from PBMCs. As for subset: CD45RA-negative fraction. The clonotype was recovered from a man aged 18-30 years in good health. Some clones in this sample may be carry-over from other donors' samples. The rearrangement joins TRBV29-1 to TRBJ2-2, with 11 bases identical to TRBD1. This CDR3 reads CSVDRGQGGRELFF. CDR3 bases: TGCAGCGTTGATAGGGGACAGGGGGGTCGGGAGCTGTTTTTT.